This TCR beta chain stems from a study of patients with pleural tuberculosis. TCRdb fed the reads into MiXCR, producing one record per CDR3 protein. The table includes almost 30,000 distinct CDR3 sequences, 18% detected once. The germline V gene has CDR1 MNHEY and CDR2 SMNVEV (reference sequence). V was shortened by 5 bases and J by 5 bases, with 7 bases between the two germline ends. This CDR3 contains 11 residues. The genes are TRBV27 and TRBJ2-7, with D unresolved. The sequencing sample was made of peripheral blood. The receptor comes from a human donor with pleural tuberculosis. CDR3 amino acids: CASSGSNEQYF. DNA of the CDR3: TGTGCCAGCAGTGGAAGCAACGAGCAGTACTTC.